The rows below give T cell receptor beta chains drawn from one sample of a study of blood T cell repertoires in COVID-19. TCRdb's table, derived via immunoSEQ multiplex PCR, lists solely in-frame clones and lacks some. The sample has fewer than 200,000 clones; almost 85% are singletons. The sequenced sample was peripheral blood. These receptor sequences come from a woman of 80 years or more with COVID-19, enrolled during active disease. Both conserved end residues are part of each CDR3.

>TRBV5-8|14|TRBJ2-3
CASSRGQGTDTQYF
>TRBV3-1/TRBV3-2|18|TRBJ2-3
CASSQVIPSGGITDTQYF
>TRBV11-2|17|TRBJ2-3
CASSLGIQGGSTDTQYF
>TRBV28|12|TRBJ2-4
CASSVLGGGLDF
>TRBV27|15|TRBJ2-6
CASSLRLSGANVLTF
>TRBV30|13|TRBJ2-7
CAWSGTSSYEQYF
>TRBV4-3|15|TRBJ1-2
CASSQDLIEGYGYTF
>TRBV12-3/TRBV12-4|13|TRBJ2-1
CASRTGQRNEQFF
>TRBV3-1/TRBV3-2|14|TRBJ2-7
CASSHRHLSYEQYF
>TRBV28|11|TRBJ1-1
CASSAGLRAFF
>TRBV9|14|TRBJ1-2
CASSPPTGYYGYTF
>TRBV3-1/TRBV3-2|18|TRBJ2-3
CASSQEGIAGGLVDTQYF
>TRBV23-1|15|TRBJ1-2
CASSQSFRDSYGYTF
>TRBV10-2|17|TRBJ2-4
CASSEFLAGLAKNIQYF
>TRBV5-1|15|TRBJ2-5
CASSLAASGKETQYF
>TRBV21-1|20|TRBJ1-2
CASSKASPGLPDSPNYGYTF
>TRBV2|15|TRBJ1-2
CASRKDGTANYGYTF
>TRBV18|12|TRBJ2-3
CASSPTGDTQYF
>TRBV6-5|14|TRBJ1-4
CASSYSSANEKLFF
>TRBV5-1|13|TRBJ2-1
CASSLAIYNEQFF
>TRBV18|16|TRBJ2-7
CASSPLGAGDLYEQYF
>TRBV9|15|TRBJ1-1
CASSPIRQGSTEAFF
>TRBV27|16|TRBJ2-7
CASRPRTGTGRYEQYF
>TRBV7-7|16|TRBJ2-7
CASSLASGRATYEQYF
>TRBV2|14|TRBJ2-7
CASRGLDRAYEQYF
>TRBV7-2|15|TRBJ2-7
CASSPRRGRTYEQYF
>TRBV5-8|14|TRBJ2-5
CASSFQGAGETQYF
>TRBV4-3|15|TRBJ1-6
CASSQVGRRGSPLHF
>TRBV6-5|16|TRBJ2-2
CASSYSTGLNTGELFF
>TRBV6-5|15|TRBJ1-6
CASSYSLLINSPLHF
>TRBV19|13|TRBJ1-1
CASSPPTGTEAFF
>TRBV18|15|TRBJ1-5
CASSPQQGENQPQHF
>TRBV19|14|TRBJ2-7
CASSSGLAGYEQYF
>TRBV11-2|15|TRBJ2-1
CASSLTSGGHNEQFF
>TRBV5-5|17|TRBJ2-3
CASSYSPGGWGADTQYF
>TRBV30|14|TRBJ1-2
CAWSFPAGRLGYTF
>TRBV5-1|14|TRBJ1-4
CASSGETTNEKLFF
>TRBV27|14|TRBJ2-2
CASSFAGAPGELFF
>TRBV10-3|18|TRBJ1-1
CAISESGVAVQVNTEAFF
>TRBV19|13|TRBJ2-5
CASSIGEGETQYF
>TRBV6-6|15|TRBJ2-1
CASSQWGLADNEQFF
>TRBV18|15|TRBJ1-4
CASSPLNRGIEKLFF
>TRBV7-9|15|TRBJ2-5
CASTLKGLSQETQYF
>TRBV9|16|TRBJ1-1
CASSLTVGTGGTEAFF
>TRBV29-1|16|TRBJ2-3
CSVIRFSGGTTDTQYF
>TRBV5-1|16|TRBJ2-2
CASSYTLAGAVGELFF
>TRBV2|15|TRBJ2-7
CASSASSSGTYEQYF
>TRBV5-6|14|TRBJ2-7
CASSLLGARYEQYF
>TRBV7-9|11|TRBJ2-2
CASSQSGELFF
>TRBV3-1/TRBV3-2|13|TRBJ1-1
CASTRLRNTEAFF
>TRBV5-1|15|TRBJ1-1
CASSLVGAQGAEAFF
>TRBV18|16|TRBJ1-2
CASSPSTAAWLDGYTF